The present T cell receptor (beta chain) was sequenced within a study of cytomegalovirus exposure and HLA in healthy donors. CDR3 length: 12 residues. Germline V lookup: CDR1 MDHEN, CDR2 SYDVKM. V was shortened by 8 bases and J by 1 base, with 3 bases between the two germline ends. Study findings and constraints: Testing in vitro showed three CMV-associated chains specific for CMV antigens.

The repertoire was sequenced with immunoSEQ multiplex PCR; TCRdb's copy has only in-frame clones and lacks some. The table has some 150,000 clones, around nine tenths seen once. Points on this clone: Its antigen is undetermined.

The TCR originated in a man aged 18 to 35 in good health and CMV-seropositive. The sample consisted of PBMCs. The chain couples TRBV28 to TRBJ2-6; no reliable D call. CDR3 bases: TGTGCCAGCCGGTCTGGGGCCAACGTCCTGACTTTC. This translates into CASRSGANVLTF.